This entry is about one T cell receptor (beta chain). Under the authors' procedure: Quantification of nucleated cells was approximated via reference gene primer amplification. Sequencing used immunoSEQ multiplex PCR; TCRdb keeps in-frame clones, though not all of them. V, J and clone size are taken as reported in that table, and D and trimming were inferred from the DNA itself. The table records approximately 150,000 clones, approximately 80% of them present only once. Germline V gene lookup returns CDR1 SNHLY and CDR2 FYNNEI. Trimming stripped 9 bases from V and 7 bases from J, with 13 bases between. The CDR3 sequence is 12 residues long. This sample is drawn from a study of blood T cell repertoires in COVID-19. For the study at large: Acute and convalescent COVID-19 specimens originated in the United States, Italy and Spain. PBMCs, B-cell-depleted T cells, or T cells provided the cDNA or gDNA that made up the material.

This chain joins TRBV2 and TRBJ2-1; a weak D match, TRBD1 (6 bases). The clonotype originates from a woman aged 45-65 years with acute or convalescent COVID-19. The sample consisted of peripheral blood. The CDR3 DNA is TGTGCCAGTGAACAGGGAGATAATGAGCAGTTCTTC. Translating gives CASEQGDNEQFF.